The rows below give T cell receptor beta chains drawn from one sample of a study of vaccination effects on CD4 cells after COVID-19. For these receptors, no antigen is known. Assay used: immunoSEQ multiplex PCR; TCRdb lists only in-frame clones, some missing. The data contain around 46,000 clones, around 70% of them singletons. Sequences were derived from CD4+ T cells from PBMCs cultured without peptide, sampled after COVID-19 vaccination. Every receptor here comes from a human donor who received a COVID-19 vaccine. Each CDR3 is given with its conserved first and last residue. The D gene is left open where the match is weak. Some rows mark clone size as missing; the rest say once, few, many or name a class of expanded clone.

NA	TRBV7-9	TRBD1	TRBJ2-7	CASSPGQGLYEQYF	TGTGCCAGCAGCCCGGGACAGGGCCTTTACGAGCAGTACTTC
NA	TRBV18	TRBD1	TRBJ2-7	CASSPDTGDQYF	TGTGCCAGCTCACCCGATACAGGGGACCAGTACTTC
NA	TRBV6-5	NA	TRBJ1-6	CASSLSGDGNSPLHF	TGTGCCAGCAGTTTATCAGGGGATGGGAATTCACCCCTCCACTTT
NA	TRBV20-1	NA	TRBJ1-1	CSASPHTEAFF	TGCAGTGCTAGCCCCCACACTGAAGCTTTCTTT
NA	TRBV14	TRBD1	TRBJ1-5	CASSQDYGIGTDQHQPQHF	TGTGCCAGCAGCCAAGACTACGGCATCGGGACAGACCAGCATCAGCCCCAGCATTTT
NA	TRBV6-5	NA	TRBJ2-1	CASSFPGKDEQFF	TGTGCCAGCAGTTTCCCAGGGAAAGATGAGCAGTTCTTC
NA	TRBV7-9	TRBD1	TRBJ1-4	CASSPGQGAANEKLFF	TGTGCCAGCAGCCCGGGACAGGGGGCGGCTAATGAAAAACTGTTTTTT
once	TRBV3-1/TRBV3-2	NA	TRBJ1-1	CASSQGEGTEAFF	TGTGCCAGCAGCCAAGGCGAGGGGACGGAAGCTTTCTTT
NA	TRBV5-4	TRBD1	TRBJ2-5	CASSSRDSQETQYF	TGTGCCAGCAGTTCCCGGGACAGCCAAGAGACCCAGTACTTC
NA	TRBV12-3/TRBV12-4	NA	TRBJ2-3	CASRFSTDTQYF	TGTGCCAGCCGATTTAGCACAGATACGCAGTATTTT